This T cell receptor (beta chain) appears in the sequencing data of a study of blood T cell repertoires in COVID-19. Turning to the study itself: Samples representing acute and convalescent COVID-19 were sourced from the United States, Italy and Spain. T cells, B-cell-depleted T cells, or PBMCs supplied cDNA or gDNA.

Per the original data handling: Amplification of reference gene primers was used by the study to estimate nucleated cell counts. Produced via immunoSEQ multiplex PCR; TCRdb's table is partial and in-frame only. The DNA was the basis for D and trimming; V, J and clone size are from that table. This repertoire shows some 130,000 clones, approximately 85% found once; its top ten account for more than 3.5%. The CDR3 has 15 residues. V gave up 6 bases and J gave up 0 bases; unmatched junction bases: 7. Germline CDR1 SNHLY, CDR2 FYNNEI. The receptor's source is a human donor in a cohort sampled during active COVID-19. Sample: peripheral blood. The gene calls are TRBV2 and TRBJ1-1; TRBD1 matches 7 bases. DNA of the CDR3: TGTGCCAGCAGAAGCTACAGGGGAATGAACACTGAAGCTTTCTTT. Its protein product is CASRSYRGMNTEAFF.